The 30 T cell receptor beta chains below were found in one sample sequenced in a study of cytotoxic CD8 clonotypes in ibrutinib-treated CLL. The protocol was immunoSEQ multiplex PCR, while the TCRdb copy is restricted to in-frame clones and leaves out a portion. The table includes about 50,000 clones, around three fifths detected once. The sequencing here drew on PBMCs, taken after 24 months of ibrutinib treatment. These TCRs come from a human donor with chronic lymphocytic leukemia.

The V call is TRBV2, the J call TRBJ2-7; TRBD1 or TRBD2 may be the D gene (6 bases each). CDR3 length equals 13 residues. Trimming shortened V by 8 bases and J by 2 bases, and 13 bases separated the two germline ends. Germline CDR1 reads SNHLY; CDR2 reads FYNNEI. The CDR3 DNA is TGTGCCAGCGTGGGGGGCGATACCTACGAGCAGTACTTC. It yields the protein CASVGGDTYEQYF.

The V call is TRBV5-1, the J call TRBJ2-3, with D possibly TRBD1 on 6 matching bases. This CDR3 comprises 14 residues. V was pared by 4 bases and J by 1 base, with 10 bases between. Per germline, CDR1 SGHRS and CDR2 YFSETQ. This CDR3 reads CASSPGHGTDTQYF. The DNA of the CDR3 is TGCGCCAGCAGCCCGGGACACGGCACAGATACGCAGTATTTT.

This clone was observed a handful of times. The gene calls are TRBV5-1 and TRBJ1-3; TRBD1 matches at 7 bases. Germline V gives CDR1 SGHRS, CDR2 YFSETQ. Unmatched junction bases numbered 5, after V lost 3 bases and J lost 8 bases. This CDR3 contains 13 residues. The CDR3: CASSSGQADTIYF. In DNA, the CDR3 is TGCGCCAGCAGCTCCGGACAGGCTGACACCATATATTTT.

CDR3 DNA sequence: TGCAGCGTTGGGGTAGTGGACAGCCCTAACTATGGCTACACCTTC. Translated, it gives CSVGVVDSPNYGYTF. J is TRBJ1-2 and V is TRBV29-1; TRBD1 might be the D (6 bases). V was clipped by 4 bases and J by 0 bases, with 15 bases between them. CDR1 and CDR2 from the germline V gene are SQVTM and ANQGSEA. The CDR3 length is 15 residues.

The rearrangement joins TRBV5-6 to TRBJ1-4; 9 bases line up with TRBD1. The CDR3 is 16 amino acids. V trimming: 1 base; J trimming: 6 bases; junction bases outside the gene matches: 7. Germline CDR1 reads SGHDT; CDR2 reads YYEEEE. Here the CDR3 reads CASSLSLTGGYEKLFF. The CDR3 region has the DNA TGTGCCAGCAGCTTGTCCCTGACAGGGGGGTATGAAAAACTGTTTTTT.

This chain joins TRBV4-2 and TRBJ2-7, with 7 bases matching TRBD2. The ends lost 1 base at V and 2 bases at J; junction bases unmatched: 8. The germline V gene has CDR1 LGHNA and CDR2 YNFKEQ. The CDR3 consists of 16 residues. The CDR3 here is CASSQGAWEGTYEQYF. CDR3 in DNA: TGTGCCAGCAGCCAAGGGGCTTGGGAGGGAACCTACGAGCAGTACTTC.

The DNA of the CDR3 is TGTGCCAGCAGTGAACTTGCTCGGGGCTCGAACACTGAAGCTTTCTTT. Translating gives CASSELARGSNTEAFF. The chain employs TRBV2 and TRBJ1-1, with D perhaps TRBD1 (5 bases). V lost 2 bases to trimming and J lost 1 base, with 14 bases between them. The CDR3 extends over 16 amino acids. Germline CDR1 reads SNHLY; CDR2 reads FYNNEI.

This chain links TRBV19 with TRBJ2-1; perhaps TRBD1 as D (6 bases). V lost 1 base and J lost 1, with 11 bases in between. The CDR3 length is 16 residues. Germline CDR1 reads LNHDA; CDR2 reads SQIVND (reference sequence). The chain's CDR3 is CASSIAPGTSYNEQFF. The CDR3 bases are TGTGCCAGTAGTATAGCCCCAGGGACATCCTACAATGAGCAGTTCTTC.

V usage is TRBV2 and J usage is TRBJ1-5, with D maybe TRBD1 (5 bases). Per the germline V gene, CDR1 is SNHLY and CDR2 is FYNNEI. The CDR3 consists of 14 residues. The germline V and J ends were trimmed by 2 bases and 6 bases, with 11 bases remaining between them. In DNA form, the CDR3 reads TGTGCCAGCAGTGAAATATCCGGGGGTCAGCCCCAGCATTTT. Translating gives CASSEISGGQPQHF. The full variable domain, its missing parts supplied by reference TRBV2 and TRBJ1-5, is EPEVTQTPSHQVTQMGQEVILRCVPISNHLYFYWYRQILGQKVEFLVSFYNNEISEKSEIFDDQFSVERPDGSNFTLKIRSTKLEDSAMYFCASSEISGGQPQHFGDGTRLSIL.

The chain carries TRBV5-1 and TRBJ1-2; possible D gene TRBD1, 6 bases. Germline values: CDR1 SGHRS, CDR2 YFSETQ. CDR3 size: 13 residues. V was clipped by 4 bases and J by 1 base, with 8 bases between them. For the CDR3, the DNA is TGCGCCAGCAGCCCGGACAGTAACTATGGCTACACCTTC. As protein: CASSPDSNYGYTF.

The chain combines TRBV4-2 with TRBJ1-1; D uncertain. The CDR3 sequence is 15 residues long. The V end was cut by 0 bases, the J end by 2 bases, with 10 bases between. CDR1 and CDR2 (germline): LGHNA, YNFKEQ. In nucleotides, the CDR3 is TGTGCCAGCAGCCAAGATTCAGCAGGAAACACTGAAGCTTTCTTT. Encoded protein: CASSQDSAGNTEAFF.

CDR3 bases: TGTGCCAGCAGCGTAGGTATGGGGACAGGGTTGGACGAGCAGTACTTC. Its translation: CASSVGMGTGLDEQYF. The chain links TRBV9 to TRBJ2-7; 9 bases match TRBD1. The trim removed 0 bases at V and 5 bases at J, leaving 9 bases unmatched. CDR3 length: 16 amino acids. CDR1 is SGDLS, CDR2 YYNGEE, per germline.

This clone was seen repeatedly, ten times or more. The V call is TRBV6-5, the J call TRBJ1-2; D might be TRBD1 (5 bases). Germline CDR1 reads MNHEY; CDR2 reads SVGAGI. Trimming pared 6 bases from V and 8 bases from J, leaving 13 bases between. The CDR3 is made up of 12 amino acids. CDR3 DNA sequence: TGTGCCAGCAGACTCGGGACCGGAGGCTACACCTTC. Protein product: CASRLGTGGYTF.

This clone has more than one count but fewer than ten. The chain has TRBV5-6 and TRBJ2-2; D is unresolved. The germline V and J ends were trimmed by 2 bases and 5 bases, with 10 bases remaining between them. This CDR3 is built from 14 residues. The germline CDR1 and CDR2 sequences are SGHDT and YYEEEE. Written as DNA, the CDR3 is TGTGCCAGCAGCTTCCGTAGGGCAACCGGGGAGCTGTTTTTT. Translation: CASSFRRATGELFF.

This clone showed up many times. The chain links TRBV9 to TRBJ1-2; D might be TRBD1 (5 bases). Germline assignment: CDR1 SGDLS and CDR2 YYNGEE. The CDR3 is 14 amino acids. Between the trimmed V and J ends, which lost 5 bases and 3 bases, there was a span of 14 bases. The CDR3 region has the DNA TGTGCCAGCAGTTTGACAGCCTTAGACTATGGCTACACCTTC. Translated: CASSLTALDYGYTF.

J is TRBJ1-2 and V is TRBV10-1; D ambiguous. V lost 0 bases, J lost 4 bases, and 9 bases lay in between. This CDR3 has 14 amino acids. From germline, CDR1 is WNHNN and CDR2 SYGVQD (reference sequence). This chain's CDR3 is CASSESRAGYGYTF. The CDR3 bases are TGCGCCAGCAGTGAGTCGCGGGCGGGCTATGGCTACACCTTC.

This clone appeared a few times. The chain recombines TRBV11-1 with TRBJ1-1; D may be TRBD1 (5 bases). From germline, CDR1 is SGHAT and CDR2 FQDESV (reference sequence). Trimming took off 3 bases at V and 5 bases at J, with 10 bases between the two ends. The CDR3 is made up of 13 amino acids. CDR3 in amino acids: CASSFSGATEAFF. The CDR3 DNA follows: TGTGCCAGCAGCTTTAGTGGGGCTACTGAAGCTTTCTTT.

The rearrangement joins TRBV5-1 to TRBJ2-3; 10 bases agree with TRBD2. The CDR3 is 16 residues long. The germline V gene encodes CDR1 SGHRS and CDR2 YFSETQ. The V segment lost 3 bases and the J segment 2 bases; nucleotides outside the gene matches: 6. The CDR3 DNA sequence: TGCGCCAGCAGCTGGGGAGCGGGGGGGTCCACAGATACGCAGTATTTT. It translates to CASSWGAGGSTDTQYF.

The rearrangement joins TRBV5-8 to TRBJ2-7; D is undetermined. The V end was cut by 5 bases, the J end by 0 bases, with 9 bases between. In germline, CDR1 is SGHTS, CDR2 YDEGEE. This CDR3 contains 13 residues. Written as DNA, the CDR3 is TGTGCCAGCAGACTTCAGAGCTCCTACGAGCAGTACTTC. Translation gives CASRLQSSYEQYF.

The chain joins TRBV14 to TRBJ1-6; D call uncertain. The CDR3 extends over 14 amino acids. From germline, CDR1 is SGHDN and CDR2 FVKESK. Trimming shortened V by 3 bases and J by 6 bases, and 9 bases separated the two germline ends. Written as DNA, the CDR3 is TGTGCCAGCAGCCATTCCGGTATTAATTCACCCCTCCACTTT. This encodes CASSHSGINSPLHF.

The V call is TRBV7-9, the J call TRBJ1-2; D is possibly TRBD1 (6 bases). The V and J ends lost 2 bases and 7 bases respectively, with 14 bases between them. The CDR3 consists of 14 residues. CDR1 and CDR2 (germline): SEHNR, FQNEAQ (reference sequence). The DNA for the CDR3 is TGTGCCAGCAGCTTATTGGCAGGGGAAGGTGGCTACACCTTC. Translation gives CASSLLAGEGGYTF.

This clone was observed a handful of times. The V and J genes are TRBV6-5 and TRBJ2-1, with D possibly TRBD1 on 5 matching bases. CDR1 and CDR2 from the germline V gene are MNHEY and SVGAGI. V lost 3 bases and J lost 0, with 6 bases in between. The CDR3 sequence is 14 residues long. DNA of the CDR3: TGTGCCAGCAGTTATGGGGCCTCCTACAATGAGCAGTTCTTC. Protein sequence: CASSYGASYNEQFF.

This chain uses TRBV6-5 with TRBJ2-1; 7 positions agree with TRBD1. Trimming removed 10 bases from V and 9 bases from J; junction bases left unmatched: 6. This CDR3 comprises 11 residues. Per the germline V gene, CDR1 is MNHEY and CDR2 is SVGAGI. CDR3 sequence (DNA): TGTGCCATCGCACAGGGGAGTGAGCAGTTCTTC. It codes for CAIAQGSEQFF.

The chain couples TRBV4-2 to TRBJ1-2, with D possibly being TRBD1 (5 bases). Looked up from germline, CDR1 is LGHNA and CDR2 is YNFKEQ. The CDR3 is made up of 16 amino acids. The germline V and J ends were trimmed by 3 bases and 3 bases, with 17 bases remaining between them. The DNA for the CDR3 is TGTGCCAGCAGCCAGGTGGCAGGGAGTGGGGACTATGGCTACACCTTC. It translates to CASSQVAGSGDYGYTF.

V and J are TRBV27 and TRBJ2-5; the D call may be TRBD1 or TRBD2 (5 bases each). This CDR3 has 14 residues. CDR1 is MNHEY, CDR2 SMNVEV, per germline (reference sequence). Trimming removed 6 bases at V and 1 base at J, with 12 bases between. CDR3 in DNA: TGTGCCAGCAGGTACACAGGAGGCCAAGAGACCCAGTACTTC. Translation: CASRYTGGQETQYF.

The chain joins TRBV10-3 to TRBJ2-3; D is perhaps TRBD2 (6 bases). Germline lookup yields CDR1 ENHRY and CDR2 SYGVKD. The CDR3 is 15 residues long. Trimming left V 10 bases short and J 2 bases short, with 19 bases between. The CDR3 is CASTPGVLLTDTQYF. Here the CDR3 DNA reads TGTGCCAGCACCCCGGGGGTTCTTCTCACAGATACGCAGTATTTT.

Details on this clone: Mismatch with germline at one junction end may stem from a read error. Other DNA sequences in this specimen translate into the identical CDR3. The rearrangement links TRBV6-5 to TRBJ1-5; TRBD1 agrees at 9 bases. The CDR3 totals 13 residues. From germline, CDR1 is MNHEY and CDR2 SVGAGI. The CDR3 bases are TGCGCCAGCGCCGGGACAGGGTTTCAGCCCCAGCATTTT. Translating it yields CASAGTGFQPQHF.

The chain is built from TRBV29-1 and TRBJ2-5; unclear D gene. The CDR3 has 12 residues. V was clipped by 7 bases and J by 5 bases, with 14 bases between them. From germline, CDR1 is SQVTM and CDR2 ANQGSEA. The CDR3 here is CSASYSRETQYF. The CDR3 DNA is TGCAGCGCCTCCTACTCCAGGGAGACCCAGTACTTC.

The chain employs TRBV11-2 and TRBJ1-6; D remains ambiguous. Trimming took off 1 base at V and 0 bases at J, with 10 bases between the two ends. The germline V gene has CDR1 SGHAT and CDR2 FQNNGV. The CDR3 has 17 residues. This chain's CDR3 is CASSLGPQSSYNSPLHF. Written as DNA, the CDR3 is TGTGCCAGCAGCTTAGGGCCGCAGAGCTCCTATAATTCACCCCTCCACTTT.

The chain links TRBV5-4 to TRBJ2-5, with D perhaps assigned TRBD1 or TRBD2 (5 bases each). Germline V gives CDR1 SGHNT, CDR2 YYREEE (reference sequence). Trimming took 3 bases from V and 1 from J, leaving 13 bases between them. The CDR3 is 15 residues long. Here the CDR3 DNA reads TGTGCCAGCAGCTCGTCGGGACGGACCCAAGAGACCCAGTACTTC. It translates to CASSSSGRTQETQYF.